In this sample, the clone carrying this TCR beta chain turned up a few times. No antigen is known for it. TCRdb used MiXCR to reprocess the RT-PCR reads, holding one entry per CDR3 protein. The data show hundreds of thousands of distinct CDR3 sequences, more than 15% seen once. The germline V gene encodes CDR1 MGHRA and CDR2 YSYEKL. Trimming removed 9 bases from V and 6 bases from J, with 17 bases in between. This CDR3 contains 14 residues. The entry originates in a study of response to subunit inactivated influenza vaccine. The study's findings and limits: Authors proposed each seasonal influenza vaccination draws in few new T cells.

The sequencing used CD4+ T cells sorted from PBMCs, collected around 2 years after vaccination. The clonotype originates from a man aged 50-75 years who received an inactivated influenza vaccine. This sequence joins TRBV4-1 and TRBJ1-4, with D unresolved. The CDR3: CASAVWFGDEKLFF. The CDR3 nucleotides are TGCGCCAGTGCCGTCTGGTTCGGTGATGAAAAACTGTTTTTT.